This section outlines one T cell receptor (beta chain) sequence together with its context. Which antigen it targets is not known. Base qualities are not at hand, and no much larger clone is one base apart. The data belong to a study of shared clonotypes between healthy human individuals (dated by TCRdb to 2018 to 2021). In the study overall: The cohort included a few men and a couple of women between 18 and 49 years of age. For each donor, three plates each were used for CD4 naive and CD4 memory, two plates were used for CD8 naive, and one plate was used for CD8 memory. Blood TCR repertoires of about five healthy adults were deeply sequenced to estimate repertoire size and the extent of clonotype sharing between individuals. Libraries were prepared and TCR repertoires were sequenced by different laboratories using diverse techniques, in order to increase sequencing depth and limit assay-specific biases. Each donor's leukapheresis produced roughly between roughly 0.85 and 9.5 billion PBMCs. The paper as a whole reports these results and caveats: Naive subsets generally had larger estimated clonotype richness than memory subsets did. Across a handful of donors, approximately 5% of naive CD4, approximately 3.6% of naive CD8, 2.3% of memory CD4, and approximately 0.4% of memory CD8 clonotypes were shared. Rarefaction of sorted-subset datasets indicated incomplete sequencing despite the large sequencing depth. Pairwise subsampling indicated that sequencing depth was expected to affect the degree of clonotype sharing among donors. Sampling was restricted to blood, and TCR repertoires in tissues likely differ from the TCR repertoires found in blood. Because the study included a small number of donors, the genetic and exposure-history diversity represented was limited. Clonotypes shared by all four sorted-subset donors showed higher generation probabilities than non-shared clonotypes.

The donors were healthy, HIV-negative adults who had no recently reported acute infections or vaccinations. All donors were Caucasian adults living in Nashville, Tennessee, USA. CD4+ T cells were enriched through magnetic negative selection, after which naive cells were positively selected on CD45RA and the remaining negative fraction served as the memory subset. Blood was obtained by leukapheresis, after which PBMCs were separated by Ficoll-Histopaque density gradient centrifugation and cryopreserved in liquid nitrogen vapor phase. Analytical flow cytometry was used to check the purity and quantity of every magnetically sorted T cell population. Genomic DNA was isolated from each sorted fraction and quantified by UV absorbance on a Nanodrop 2000c. Using the deep immunoSEQ assay, multiplex PCR amplified TCR CDR3 regions from genomic DNA. Extracted genomic DNA from each cell subset was distributed evenly across all wells of several immunoSEQ 96-well plates, and each plate was treated as a replicate. For sorted subsets, 200 to 250 ng genomic DNA, equal to about 30,000 T cell genomes, was loaded into each replicate PCR. Purified libraries were quantified with a Qubit 3.0 fluorometer, sized on a Bioanalyzer 2100, and re-quantified with the KAPA Library Quantification kit. Every immunoSEQ 96-well plate was sequenced on a dedicated single-read 150-cycle Illumina NextSeq 550 flow cell. The paper's data handling went like this. Because only junctional sequences without quality scores were contained in the immunoSEQ output, filtering matching that applied to full-length reads could not be performed. Sequences were annotated with PyIR, a Python wrapper for IgBLAST v1.9, using IMGT germline references to assign V/J genes and CDR3. Reads were filtered out if the reads had weak V/J assignments (E-value above 1e-6), no CDR3, stop codons, out-of-frame junctions, or ambiguous translated residues. V3J clonotypes were defined as sequences sharing the same inferred V gene, J gene, and CDR3 amino acid sequence. The percentage overlap between two repertoires was calculated by dividing the number of shared unique clonotypes by the size of the smaller repertoire. Repertoire richness was assessed with RTK rarefaction, the Chao1 estimator, and Recon v2.1 estimates of unobserved clonotypes. OLGA was used to compute generation probabilities for all TCRbeta clonotypes that the gDNA method yielded from a few donors. TCRdb stores this immuneACCESS table with in-frame sequences only. Part of the clones is absent; in the studies checked, under half of the shortfall reflects unresolved V genes, and no reason is known for the rest. V and J calls and clone size are those listed in that table; D and trimming were worked out from the DNA. This sample lists about 1.1 million clones; approximately 80% were detected once. 0.55% to 0.7% of the sample belongs to the ten largest clones.

Taken from the germline V gene (reference sequence), the CDR1 and CDR2 loops are MNHEY and SMNVEV. V and J are truncated by 4 bases and 6 bases respectively, leaving an intervening sequence of 15 bases. The CDR3 runs 15 amino acids, cysteine and phenylalanine included. Of all the DNA, just the CDR3 is kept, 45 bases in frame from base 1. This TCR was recovered from a man aged 18 to 30 in good health. Some clones in this sample may be carry-over from other donors' samples. Sequenced material: memory CD4+ T cells from PBMCs. Taken with the paper, the label for cell subset or site translates to: CD45RA-negative fraction. This receptor chain uses TRBV27 and TRBJ2-2, with the D gene too uncertain to name. CDR3 protein: CASSSDPTPAGELFF. The sequenced DNA: TGTGCCAGCAGTTCCGACCCGACCCCTGCCGGGGAGCTGTTTTTT.